A selection of T cell receptor beta chains follows, all from one sample in a study of cytomegalovirus exposure and HLA in healthy donors. The method was immunoSEQ multiplex PCR; TCRdb's version includes in-frame clones alone and lacks a portion of them. The repertoire has 100,000 or so clones, 77% of them found once; the top ten carry approximately 8.6%. Sequenced material: PBMCs. The receptors were sampled from a woman in her thirties or forties in good health and CMV-seropositive. Each CDR3 is given with its conserved first and last residue. A D gene is named only where the DNA matches it firmly. Where a row states a size, it is once, few, many or the class of an expanded clone; other rows omit it.

J gene: TRBJ1-3
D gene: TRBD1
clone size: -
V gene: TRBV18
CDR3 DNA: TGTGCCAGCTCACCACGGGGCAGGGGGCCTTACGGAAACACCATATATTTT
CDR3 protein: CASSPRGRGPYGNTIYF

J gene: TRBJ2-7
D gene: -
clone size: -
V gene: TRBV7-8
CDR3 DNA: TGTGCCAGCAGTCCAACTAACTACGAGCAGTACTTC
CDR3 protein: CASSPTNYEQYF

J gene: TRBJ2-5
D gene: TRBD2
clone size: -
V gene: TRBV4-2
CDR3 DNA: TGTGCCAGCAGCCAGGTAGCGGGGGGGCCACAGACCCAGTACTTC
CDR3 protein: CASSQVAGGPQTQYF

J gene: TRBJ1-5
D gene: -
clone size: -
V gene: TRBV19
CDR3 DNA: TGTGCCAGTAGTATCCCGTGGGGCGTTCGCAATCAGCCCCAGCATTTT
CDR3 protein: CASSIPWGVRNQPQHF

J gene: TRBJ2-3
D gene: -
clone size: -
V gene: TRBV27
CDR3 DNA: TGTGCCAGAAACTCGAATAGCACAGATACGCAGTATTTT
CDR3 protein: CARNSNSTDTQYF

J gene: TRBJ1-1
D gene: -
clone size: -
V gene: TRBV28
CDR3 DNA: TGTGCCAGCAGTCTCTACTCGGGACATATGAACACTGAAGCTTTCTTT
CDR3 protein: CASSLYSGHMNTEAFF

J gene: TRBJ2-1
D gene: TRBD2
clone size: -
V gene: TRBV5-1
CDR3 DNA: TGCGCCAGCAGCTTGGGGCCCCGCCCGGGACTAGCGGACCAAAATGAGCAGTTCTTC
CDR3 protein: CASSLGPRPGLADQNEQFF

J gene: TRBJ1-1
D gene: -
clone size: -
V gene: TRBV27
CDR3 DNA: TGTGCCAGCAGTTTATCCAGATTCCACACTGAAGCTTTCTTT
CDR3 protein: CASSLSRFHTEAFF

J gene: TRBJ1-3
D gene: -
clone size: once
V gene: TRBV7-9
CDR3 DNA: TGTGCCAGCAGCTTGGGTGGGACTGCTGGAAACACCATATATTTT
CDR3 protein: CASSLGGTAGNTIYF

J gene: TRBJ2-5
D gene: -
clone size: -
V gene: TRBV28
CDR3 DNA: TGTGCCAGCAGCAGGGTATCAGGAGAGACCCAGTACTTC
CDR3 protein: CASSRVSGETQYF

J gene: TRBJ2-7
D gene: TRBD1
clone size: -
V gene: TRBV5-4
CDR3 DNA: TGTGCCAGCAGCTTGGGGACAGGGCAAGAGGCCTACGAGCAGTACTTC
CDR3 protein: CASSLGTGQEAYEQYF

J gene: TRBJ1-2
D gene: -
clone size: -
V gene: TRBV21-1
CDR3 DNA: TGTGCCAGCAGCAAATCCCCACTACCTAGTTACACCTTC
CDR3 protein: CASSKSPLPSYTF

J gene: TRBJ1-2
D gene: -
clone size: -
V gene: TRBV7-9
CDR3 DNA: TGTGCCAGCAGCCCCCCTCTGCGCAGGCGTGGGGGCTACACCTTC
CDR3 protein: CASSPPLRRRGGYTF

J gene: TRBJ1-5
D gene: -
clone size: -
V gene: TRBV18
CDR3 DNA: TGTGCCAGCTCCACCGGGATGGGCGATCAGCCCCAGCATTTT
CDR3 protein: CASSTGMGDQPQHF

J gene: TRBJ2-5
D gene: TRBD1
clone size: -
V gene: TRBV12-5
CDR3 DNA: TGTGCTAGTGGTTTGGCCTGGGACAGGGGCCAAGAGACCCAGTACTTC
CDR3 protein: CASGLAWDRGQETQYF

J gene: TRBJ1-2
D gene: -
clone size: few
V gene: TRBV2
CDR3 DNA: TGTGCCAGCAGGAGAGACTCCGGGTATGGCTACACCTTC
CDR3 protein: CASRRDSGYGYTF

J gene: TRBJ1-5
D gene: -
clone size: -
V gene: TRBV19
CDR3 DNA: TGTGCCAGTAGTATACGGGAATTGCGGCCCCAGCATTTT
CDR3 protein: CASSIRELRPQHF

J gene: TRBJ1-1
D gene: TRBD1
clone size: -
V gene: TRBV5-1
CDR3 DNA: TGCGCCAGCAGCTTGGCGACAGGGGAGTATAGCACTGAAGCTTTCTTT
CDR3 protein: CASSLATGEYSTEAFF

J gene: TRBJ2-1
D gene: -
clone size: -
V gene: TRBV7-9
CDR3 DNA: TGTGCCAGCAGCCCCAGAGGATACAATGAGCAGTTCTTC
CDR3 protein: CASSPRGYNEQFF

J gene: TRBJ2-5
D gene: -
clone size: -
V gene: TRBV5-1
CDR3 DNA: TGCGCCAGCACCCCCCCTTTCTTGGTGAGACAAGAGACCCAGTACTTC
CDR3 protein: CASTPPFLVRQETQYF

J gene: TRBJ1-1
D gene: -
clone size: once
V gene: TRBV7-8
CDR3 DNA: TGTGCCAGCAGCCCCCTTCTTGGGCCCCAGAACACTGAAGCTTTCTTT
CDR3 protein: CASSPLLGPQNTEAFF

J gene: TRBJ2-1
D gene: TRBD1
clone size: -
V gene: TRBV5-1
CDR3 DNA: TGCGCCAGCAGCGTAAACCGGGAAACAGGGGGCAATGAGCAGTTCTTC
CDR3 protein: CASSVNRETGGNEQFF

J gene: TRBJ2-2
D gene: -
clone size: -
V gene: TRBV27
CDR3 DNA: TGTGCCAGCAGTTTACGACGGGTGATGAACACCGGGGAGCTGTTTTTT
CDR3 protein: CASSLRRVMNTGELFF

J gene: TRBJ2-6
D gene: -
clone size: -
V gene: TRBV6-5
CDR3 DNA: TGTGCCAGCAGTTACTCGAGGTCCTCTGGGGCCAACGTCCTGACTTTC
CDR3 protein: CASSYSRSSGANVLTF

J gene: TRBJ1-3
D gene: -
clone size: -
V gene: TRBV9
CDR3 DNA: TGTGCCAGCAGCCCCAGACAGGTCGCTGGAAACACCATATATTTT
CDR3 protein: CASSPRQVAGNTIYF

J gene: TRBJ2-2
D gene: TRBD1
clone size: -
V gene: TRBV5-4
CDR3 DNA: TGTGCCAGCAGCCCGGGACAGGGATTGTCGGCCGGGGAGCTGTTTTTT
CDR3 protein: CASSPGQGLSAGELFF

J gene: TRBJ1-5
D gene: TRBD1
clone size: -
V gene: TRBV28
CDR3 DNA: TGTGCCAGCAGGTCAATTGGACAGGGGAGGCAACAGCCCCAGCATTTT
CDR3 protein: CASRSIGQGRQQPQHF

J gene: TRBJ2-7
D gene: TRBD1
clone size: -
V gene: TRBV28
CDR3 DNA: TGTGCCAGCACCTCGGGGACAGCGGACTACGAGCAGTACTTC
CDR3 protein: CASTSGTADYEQYF

J gene: TRBJ2-7
D gene: -
clone size: -
V gene: TRBV29-1
CDR3 DNA: TGCAGCGGACTCCGGGGAACCGAGCAGTACTTC
CDR3 protein: CSGLRGTEQYF

J gene: TRBJ1-1
D gene: -
clone size: -
V gene: TRBV6-5
CDR3 DNA: TGTGCCAGCGTCCAGGGCCCAAACACTGAAGCTTTCTTT
CDR3 protein: CASVQGPNTEAFF

J gene: TRBJ2-7
D gene: TRBD2
clone size: -
V gene: TRBV28
CDR3 DNA: TGTGCCAGCACGGAGACTAGCGGGAGGTACGAGCAGTACTTC
CDR3 protein: CASTETSGRYEQYF

J gene: TRBJ1-6
D gene: -
clone size: -
V gene: TRBV10-3
CDR3 DNA: TGTGCCATCAGTGAGTGGGGGACTACATATAATTCACCCCTCCACTTT
CDR3 protein: CAISEWGTTYNSPLHF

J gene: TRBJ2-1
D gene: -
clone size: -
V gene: TRBV19
CDR3 DNA: TGTGCCAGTAGTCCCTGGACAGAATACAATGAGCAGTTCTTC
CDR3 protein: CASSPWTEYNEQFF

J gene: TRBJ1-5
D gene: -
clone size: -
V gene: TRBV27
CDR3 DNA: TGTGCCAGCCGTCCTACAGGAAATAGCAATCAGCCCCAGCATTTT
CDR3 protein: CASRPTGNSNQPQHF

J gene: TRBJ2-7
D gene: TRBD2
clone size: -
V gene: TRBV13
CDR3 DNA: TGTGCCAGCAGCATCCTGACTAGCGGGAGGCACGAGCAGTACTTC
CDR3 protein: CASSILTSGRHEQYF

J gene: TRBJ2-3
D gene: TRBD2
clone size: -
V gene: TRBV5-1
CDR3 DNA: TGCGCCAGCAGCTTTAGCGGGCGGAGCACAGATACGCAGTATTTT
CDR3 protein: CASSFSGRSTDTQYF

J gene: TRBJ2-7
D gene: TRBD1
clone size: -
V gene: TRBV27
CDR3 DNA: TGTGCCAGCAGCAGACAGGGCAGATACGAGCAGTACTTC
CDR3 protein: CASSRQGRYEQYF

J gene: TRBJ1-5
D gene: -
clone size: few
V gene: TRBV15
CDR3 DNA: TGTGCCACCAGCAGAGTCGGGGGTCAGCCCCAGCATTTT
CDR3 protein: CATSRVGGQPQHF

J gene: TRBJ1-2
D gene: -
clone size: -
V gene: TRBV28
CDR3 DNA: TGTGCCAGCAGCGGGACTTACGGCTACACCTTC
CDR3 protein: CASSGTYGYTF

J gene: TRBJ1-5
D gene: TRBD1
clone size: -
V gene: TRBV6-1
CDR3 DNA: TGTGCCAGCAGTGAACAGGGGGCGGATAGCAATCAGCCCCAGCATTTT
CDR3 protein: CASSEQGADSNQPQHF

J gene: TRBJ1-6
D gene: TRBD1
clone size: few
V gene: TRBV5-1
CDR3 DNA: TGCGCCAGCAGTCAAACAGGGGGCTTTAGAAATTCACCCCTCCACTTT
CDR3 protein: CASSQTGGFRNSPLHF

J gene: TRBJ2-3
D gene: TRBD2
clone size: -
V gene: TRBV14
CDR3 DNA: TGTGCCAGCAGCCAAGACGGACTAGCGGAATGGATATTAAGCACAGATACGCAGTATTTT
CDR3 protein: CASSQDGLAEWILSTDTQYF

J gene: TRBJ2-3
D gene: -
clone size: -
V gene: TRBV11-3
CDR3 DNA: TGTGCCAGCAGCTTAGTAGCAGACACAGATACGCAGTATTTT
CDR3 protein: CASSLVADTDTQYF

J gene: TRBJ2-2
D gene: TRBD2
clone size: -
V gene: TRBV5-1
CDR3 DNA: TGCGCCAGCAGCTTGGTGGCTAGCGGGGGCTCCGGGGAGCTGTTTTTT
CDR3 protein: CASSLVASGGSGELFF

J gene: TRBJ2-7
D gene: TRBD2
clone size: -
V gene: TRBV27
CDR3 DNA: TGTGCCAGCAGTCCTGTCGGGACTAGCGGATACGAGCAGTACTTC
CDR3 protein: CASSPVGTSGYEQYF

J gene: TRBJ2-1
D gene: -
clone size: -
V gene: TRBV19
CDR3 DNA: TGTGCCAGTAGTATAGGGTCAGCTGGGGGGGCCGATGAGCAGTTCTTC
CDR3 protein: CASSIGSAGGADEQFF

J gene: TRBJ2-1
D gene: TRBD1
clone size: -
V gene: TRBV7-9
CDR3 DNA: TGTGCCAGCAGCTTAGGTCGGGACAAAGGGGGCAACAATGAGCAGTTCTTC
CDR3 protein: CASSLGRDKGGNNEQFF

J gene: TRBJ1-6
D gene: -
clone size: -
V gene: TRBV7-9
CDR3 DNA: TGTGCCAGCAGCTTTTCAGGACTGAATTCACCCCTCCACTTT
CDR3 protein: CASSFSGLNSPLHF

J gene: TRBJ1-3
D gene: -
clone size: -
V gene: TRBV7-9
CDR3 DNA: TGTTCCAGCACCGACATAGGGGCCTTCATATCTGGAAACACCATATATTTT
CDR3 protein: CSSTDIGAFISGNTIYF